The T cell receptor (beta chain) described here comes from a study of sequential checkpoint blockade in melanoma. Background on the study: Each arm's sequence ended with maintenance nivolumab. TCRβ was sequenced from DNA of 91 pretreatment tumors.

The CDR3 runs to 13 residues. Trimming left V 6 bases short and J 4 bases short, with 10 bases between. Germline CDR1 reads MNHGY; CDR2 reads SAAAGT. Treatment here: randomized to nivolumab then ipilimumab (arm A) or the reverse (arm B). Patients had received no earlier DNA-damaging chemotherapy. The data were produced by immunoSEQ multiplex PCR, yet TCRdb's version contains in-frame clones alone and is incomplete. The table has about 22,000 clones, around 30% seen once. As to this clone: What it recognizes is unknown.

Study outcomes and limitations: About 30 times likelier clinical benefit followed increased tumor T-cell fraction and clonality.

This chain uses TRBV6-8 with TRBJ2-1; D is unclear. The source was tumor tissue (inferred from file names), collected from a patient given nivolumab and ipilimumab in sequence. This TCR was recovered from a human donor with melanoma. CDR3 in amino acids: CASRRELYNEQFF. The CDR3 DNA reads TGTGCCAGCAGGAGAGAGCTATACAATGAGCAGTTCTTC.